Described below is a single T cell receptor beta chain sequence and its context. The table lists this clone with a few counts. Its cognate antigen has yet to be identified. No base qualities exist here, and no much larger clone lies one base off it. The entry originates in a study of cytotoxic CD8 clonotypes in ibrutinib-treated CLL (dated by TCRdb to 2020 to 2022). With regard to the full study: The cohort had 11 to 12 relapsed/refractory and around 14 treatment-naive patients; 17 to 18 were IGHV unmutated. Partial responses were observed in around 25 patients and complete responses in 2; after a median follow-up of around 68 months, remission was maintained in approximately 14 patients and progression was observed in around twelve. Samples at response were collected after a median of about 12 months of treatment, with a range of about 6 to 36 months. An average of about 260,000 productive templates and tens of thousands of productive rearrangements was obtained per sample. Of the roughly 86 people in the trial, some 28 had longitudinal samples available. Cryopreserved peripheral blood mononuclear cells were obtained prior to treatment, at the time of response, and at either disease progression or sustained remission. Patients were still on ibrutinib when every remission and progressive disease sample was collected. What the work shows at the level of the full study, not this receptor alone: Baseline clonality was found to be higher than that of age-matched healthy donors and was strongly correlated with circulating CD8+ T-cell counts. Clonality increased at ibrutinib response, stayed stable in sustained remission, and fell back toward baseline at progression. Public clonotypes were rare and either shrank or stayed stable during treatment, and the rise in clonality at ibrutinib response reflected expansion of private clonotypes. Sustained-remission and progressing patients did not have matched sampling times, and lymph node repertoires were not examined.

On a MiSeq, deep resolution sequencing aimed for a depth between 1 in 1 million and 1 in 200,000 T cells, with each clonotype covered around 10x on average. The immunoSEQ hsTCRB Kit was used to generate the TCR beta libraries. The authors' pipeline ran thus. Data were analyzed with ImmunoSEQ Data Assistant and ImmunoSEQ Analyzer, with V, D and J genes assigned per IMGT definitions. Clonality was computed as one minus normalized Shannon entropy of productive rearrangement frequencies, ranging from 0 to 1. Only overrepresented clonotypes making up at least 0.05% of each patient's repertoire were included in the public clonotype analysis. Repertoires from 10 to 15 age-matched healthy donors in immuneACCESS were used as clonality controls. This is the immuneACCESS table as TCRdb keeps it, with only in-frame sequences that have V and J called. A part of the clones is gone; compared with another copy, unresolved V genes explain less than half, and the rest is unexplained. V and J calls and clone size are those listed in that table; D and trimming were worked out from the DNA. For this sample the table gives some 13,000 clones, of which 52% were detected only once. The leading ten clones occupy nearly 35% of the sample.

Based on the germline V gene, the CDR1 and CDR2 sequences are ENHRY and SYGVKD. Measured from the cysteine to the phenylalanine, the CDR3 is 16 residues long. The read is trimmed to its CDR3 DNA, 48 bases read in frame from base 1. Trimmed from V: 4 bases; trimmed from J: 3 bases; junction bases lacking a gene match: 6. For TCR beta library preparation, about 2.2 micrograms of genomic DNA was extracted from cryopreserved PBMCs. Longitudinal blood samples from CLL patients on ibrutinib monotherapy were analyzed using high-throughput TCR beta sequencing. The patients took part in an open-label, single-center phase 2 trial of ibrutinib monotherapy.

Source: PBMCs, taken at an approximately 25-month disease-progression time point, from a patient treated with ibrutinib. This TCR derives from a human donor with chronic lymphocytic leukemia. The rearrangement joined TRBV10-3 to TRBJ2-6; TRBD1 fits 7 bases in the junction. The CDR3: CAISGQGDYGANVLTF. The DNA sequence is TGTGCCATCAGTGGACAGGGTGATTATGGGGCCAACGTCCTGACTTTC.